The present T cell receptor (beta chain) was sequenced within a study of OX40 agonist ivuxolimab in advanced cancers. Study-level background: Three patients had partial responses: one hepatocellular carcinoma, two cutaneous melanoma.

Germline lookup yields CDR1 SGHVS and CDR2 FQNEAQ. Deletions cut 5 bases from V and 1 base from J, with 8 bases between. This CDR3 is built from 13 residues. TCRdb's copy holds only in-frame clones and misses some; the assay was immunoSEQ multiplex PCR. The data hold 65,000 to 75,000 clones, with around 89% observed a single time. The sample here was CD4+ or CD8+ T cells sorted from blood, taken in a trial of the OX40 agonist ivuxolimab. This clonotype was obtained from an adult with an advanced solid tumor such as melanoma, head and neck, liver or kidney cancer. This chain joins TRBV7-8 and TRBJ1-2; D is possibly TRBD1 (5 bases). CDR3 DNA sequence: TGTGCCAGCAGCCTGACAGATAACTATGGCTACACCTTC. It yields the protein CASSLTDNYGYTF.